This T cell receptor (beta chain) was found in a study of blood T cell repertoires in COVID-19. Study overall: Acute and convalescent COVID-19 samples came from the United States, Italy and Spain. T cells, B-cell-depleted T cells, or PBMCs supplied cDNA or gDNA.

Per the study methods: The authors estimated nucleated cell counts from reference gene primer amplification. The data were produced by immunoSEQ multiplex PCR, yet TCRdb's version contains in-frame clones alone and is incomplete. Clone size and V and J calls were adopted from that table, with D and trimming inferred from the DNA. The sample has about 240,000 clones, around 84% seen once; the top ten hold less than 3.5%. In its sample, this clone was seen a few times. Deletions cut 3 bases from V and 5 bases from J, with 5 bases between. Per the germline V gene, CDR1 is SGHRS and CDR2 is YFSETQ. The CDR3 has 12 residues.

Sample: peripheral blood. The V call is TRBV5-1, the J call TRBJ2-2; no firm D call. The receptor's source is a woman younger than 30 with acute or convalescent COVID-19. CDR3 sequence reads: CASSYNTGELFF. CDR3 in DNA: TGCGCCAGCAGCTACAATACCGGGGAGCTGTTTTTT.